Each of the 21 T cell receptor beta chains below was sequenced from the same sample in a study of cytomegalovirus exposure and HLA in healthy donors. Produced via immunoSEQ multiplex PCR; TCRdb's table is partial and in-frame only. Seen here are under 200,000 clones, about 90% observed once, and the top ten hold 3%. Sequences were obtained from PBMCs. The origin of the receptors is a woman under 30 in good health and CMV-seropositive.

Written as DNA, the CDR3 is TGCAGCGTTGTTGGACAGTGGGCCGGGGAGCTGTTTTTT. This codes for CSVVGQWAGELFF. The chain is built from TRBV29-1 and TRBJ2-2, with a weak D call TRBD1 (6 bases). The CDR3 is 13 amino acids. CDR1 and CDR2 (germline): SQVTM, ANQGSEA. The V end was cut by 4 bases, the J end by 6 bases, with 12 bases between.

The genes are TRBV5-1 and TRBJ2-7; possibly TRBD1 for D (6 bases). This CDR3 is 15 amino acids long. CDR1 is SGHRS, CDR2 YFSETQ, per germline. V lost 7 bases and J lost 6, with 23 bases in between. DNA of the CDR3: TGCGCCAGCTCTCCGGTTCAGGGGTCTATGGGCGAGCAGTACTTC. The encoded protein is CASSPVQGSMGEQYF.

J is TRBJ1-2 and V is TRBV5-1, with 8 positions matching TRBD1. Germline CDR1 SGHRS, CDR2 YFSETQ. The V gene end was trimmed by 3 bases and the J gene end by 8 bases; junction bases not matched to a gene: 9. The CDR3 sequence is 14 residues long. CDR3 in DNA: TGCGCCAGCAGCTCGGGACAGGCCGTAGAGGGCTACACCTTC. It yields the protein CASSSGQAVEGYTF. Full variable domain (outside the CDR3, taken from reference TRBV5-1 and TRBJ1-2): KAGVTQTPRYLIKTRGQQVTLSCSPISGHRSVSWYQQTPGQGLQFLFEYFSETQRNKGNFPGRFSGRQFSNSRSEMNVSTLELGDSALYLCASSSGQAVEGYTFGSGTRLTVV.

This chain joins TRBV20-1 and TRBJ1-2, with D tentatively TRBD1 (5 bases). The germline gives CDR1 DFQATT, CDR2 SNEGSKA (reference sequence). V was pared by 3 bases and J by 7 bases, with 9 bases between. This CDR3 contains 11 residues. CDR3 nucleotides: TGCAGTGCTAGTCAGGGAGGTGGCTACACCTTC. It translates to CSASQGGGYTF.

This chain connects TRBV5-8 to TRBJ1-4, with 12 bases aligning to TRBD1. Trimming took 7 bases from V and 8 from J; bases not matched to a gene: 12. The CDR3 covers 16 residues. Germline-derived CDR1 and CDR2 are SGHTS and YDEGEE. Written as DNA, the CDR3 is TGTGCCAGCCGTATTGGGACAGGGGGCGAACTCGAAAAACTGTTTTTT. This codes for CASRIGTGGELEKLFF.

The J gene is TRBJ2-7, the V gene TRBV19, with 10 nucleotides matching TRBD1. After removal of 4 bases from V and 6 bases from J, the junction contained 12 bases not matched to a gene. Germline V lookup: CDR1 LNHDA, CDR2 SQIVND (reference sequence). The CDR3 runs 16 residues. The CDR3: CASSTLSGTGDAEQYF. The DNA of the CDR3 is TGTGCCAGTAGTACCCTATCCGGGACAGGGGACGCCGAGCAGTACTTC.

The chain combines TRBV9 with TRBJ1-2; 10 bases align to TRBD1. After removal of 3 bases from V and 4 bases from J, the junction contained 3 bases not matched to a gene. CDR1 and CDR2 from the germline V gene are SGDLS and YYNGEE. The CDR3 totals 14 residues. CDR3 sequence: CASSGRDRGYGYTF. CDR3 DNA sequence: TGTGCCAGCAGCGGCCGGGACAGGGGCTATGGCTACACCTTC. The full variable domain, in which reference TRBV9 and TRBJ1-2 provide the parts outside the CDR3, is DSGVTQTPKHLITATGQRVTLRCSPRSGDLSVYWYQQSLDQGLQFLIQYYNGEERAKGNILERFSAQQFPDLHSELNLSSLELGDSALYFCASSGRDRGYGYTFGSGTRLTVV.

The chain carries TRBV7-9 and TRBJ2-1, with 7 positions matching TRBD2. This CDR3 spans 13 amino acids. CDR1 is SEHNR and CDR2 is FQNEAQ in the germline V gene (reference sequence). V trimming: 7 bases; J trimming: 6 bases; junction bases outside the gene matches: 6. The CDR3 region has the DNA TGTGCCAGCATCCAGACTAGCCCCAATGAGCAGTTCTTC. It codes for CASIQTSPNEQFF.

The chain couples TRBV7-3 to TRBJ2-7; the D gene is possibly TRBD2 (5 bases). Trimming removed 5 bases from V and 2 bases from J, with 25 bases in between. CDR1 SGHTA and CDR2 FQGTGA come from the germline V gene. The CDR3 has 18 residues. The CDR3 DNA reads TGTGCCAGCAGCCTACTACCCGGTGGGGAGCTCGGCCCCTACGAGCAGTACTTC. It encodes CASSLLPGGELGPYEQYF. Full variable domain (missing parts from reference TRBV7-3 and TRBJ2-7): GAGVSQTPSNKVTEKGKYVELRCDPISGHTALYWYRQSLGQGPEFLIYFQGTGAADDSGLPNDRFFAVRPEGSVSTLKIQRTERGDSAVYLCASSLLPGGELGPYEQYFGPGTRLTVT.

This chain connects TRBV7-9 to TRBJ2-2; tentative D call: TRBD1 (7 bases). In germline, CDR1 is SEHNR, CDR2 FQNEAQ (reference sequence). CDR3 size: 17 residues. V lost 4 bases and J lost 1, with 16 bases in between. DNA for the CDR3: TGTGCCAGCAGCTCGGGGGCCGGGACAGTGAACACCGGGGAGCTGTTTTTT. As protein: CASSSGAGTVNTGELFF.

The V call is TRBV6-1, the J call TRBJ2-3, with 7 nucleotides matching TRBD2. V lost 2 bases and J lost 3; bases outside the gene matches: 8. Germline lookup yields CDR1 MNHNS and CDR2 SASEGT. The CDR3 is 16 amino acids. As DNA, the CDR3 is TGTGCCAGCAGTGAAACCGCCCCCGGGGGGACAGATACGCAGTATTTT. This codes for CASSETAPGGTDTQYF.

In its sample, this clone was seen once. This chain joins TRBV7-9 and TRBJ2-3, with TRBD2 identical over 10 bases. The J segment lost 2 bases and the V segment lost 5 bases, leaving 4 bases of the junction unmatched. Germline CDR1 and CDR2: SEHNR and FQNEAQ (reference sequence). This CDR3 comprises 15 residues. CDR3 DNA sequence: TGTGCCAGCAGCCTTAGCGGGGGGTTCACAGATACGCAGTATTTT. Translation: CASSLSGGFTDTQYF.

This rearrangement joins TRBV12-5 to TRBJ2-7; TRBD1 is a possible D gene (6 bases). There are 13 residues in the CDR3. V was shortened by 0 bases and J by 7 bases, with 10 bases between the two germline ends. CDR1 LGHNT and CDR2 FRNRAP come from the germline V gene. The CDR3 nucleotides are TGTGCTAGTGGTTTGGTTGCAGGGGTTGAGCAGTACTTC. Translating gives CASGLVAGVEQYF.

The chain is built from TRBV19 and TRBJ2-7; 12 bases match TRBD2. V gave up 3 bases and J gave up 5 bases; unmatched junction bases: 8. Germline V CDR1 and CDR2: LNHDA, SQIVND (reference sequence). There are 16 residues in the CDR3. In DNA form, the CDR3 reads TGTGCCAGTAGTATCATGACTAGCGGGAGTCATAACGAGCAGTACTTC. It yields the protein CASSIMTSGSHNEQYF.

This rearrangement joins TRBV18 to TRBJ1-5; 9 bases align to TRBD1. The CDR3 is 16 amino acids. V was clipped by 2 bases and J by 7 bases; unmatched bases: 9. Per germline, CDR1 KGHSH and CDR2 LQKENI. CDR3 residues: CASSPRDRVGKQPQHF. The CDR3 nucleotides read TGTGCCAGCTCACCAAGGGACAGGGTAGGGAAGCAGCCCCAGCATTTT.

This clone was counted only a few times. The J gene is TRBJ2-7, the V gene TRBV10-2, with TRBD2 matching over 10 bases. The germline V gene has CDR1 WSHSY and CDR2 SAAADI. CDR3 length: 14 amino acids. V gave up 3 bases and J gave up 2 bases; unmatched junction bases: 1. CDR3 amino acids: CASSESGRAYEQYF. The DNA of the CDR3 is TGCGCCAGCAGTGAAAGCGGGAGGGCCTACGAGCAGTACTTC.

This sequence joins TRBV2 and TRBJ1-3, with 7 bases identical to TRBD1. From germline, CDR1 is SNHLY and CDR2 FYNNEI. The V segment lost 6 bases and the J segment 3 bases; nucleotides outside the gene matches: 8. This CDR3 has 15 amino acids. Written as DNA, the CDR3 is TGTGCCAGCAGCCGACAGGGTTCAAATGGAAACACCATATATTTT. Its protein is CASSRQGSNGNTIYF.

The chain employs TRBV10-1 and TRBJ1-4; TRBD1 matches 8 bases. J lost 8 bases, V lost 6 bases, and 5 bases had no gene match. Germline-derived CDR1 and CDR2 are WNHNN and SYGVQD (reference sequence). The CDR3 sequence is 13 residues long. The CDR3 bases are TGCGCCAGCAGGCGGACAGGGTCGGAAAAACTGTTTTTT. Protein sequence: CASRRTGSEKLFF.

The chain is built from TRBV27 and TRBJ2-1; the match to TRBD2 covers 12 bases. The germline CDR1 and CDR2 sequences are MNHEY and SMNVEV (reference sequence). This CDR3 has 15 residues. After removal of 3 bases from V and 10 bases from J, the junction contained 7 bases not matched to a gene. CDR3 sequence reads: CASSFLAGGGREQFF. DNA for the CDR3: TGTGCCAGCAGTTTCCTAGCGGGAGGGGGAAGGGAGCAGTTCTTC.

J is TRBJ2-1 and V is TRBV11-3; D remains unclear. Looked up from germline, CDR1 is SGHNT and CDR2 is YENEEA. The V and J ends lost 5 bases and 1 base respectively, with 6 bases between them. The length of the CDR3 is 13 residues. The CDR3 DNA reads TGTGCCAGCAGCGCCGGGTCCTACAATGAGCAGTTCTTC. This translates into CASSAGSYNEQFF.

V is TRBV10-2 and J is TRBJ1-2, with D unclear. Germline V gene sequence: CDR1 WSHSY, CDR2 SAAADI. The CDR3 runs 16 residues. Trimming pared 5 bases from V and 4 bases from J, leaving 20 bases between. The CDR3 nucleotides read TGCGCCAGCAGTATGCCTGCTTCTAGAAAGACCTATGGCTACACCTTC. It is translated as CASSMPASRKTYGYTF.